The 5 T cell receptor beta chains below come from one sample, sequenced in a study of chemoradiotherapy in HPV16-positive cancers. Only in-frame clones appear in the TCRdb table, and some are missing; sequencing was by immunoSEQ multiplex PCR. The sample lists over 150 clones, around 90% occurring once. The sample in question was tumor tissue, obtained from a patient who underwent chemoradiotherapy. These receptors all stem from a human donor with HPV-associated anogenital cancer.

This chain uses TRBV5-6 with TRBJ1-1, with no clear D. There are 15 residues in the CDR3. The V gene's germline CDR1 is SGHDT and CDR2 YYEEEE. V shed 2 bases and J shed 3 bases, with 14 bases lying between them. CDR3 sequence: CASSFGPHRDTEAFF. Here the CDR3 DNA reads TGTGCCAGCAGCTTCGGGCCACACCGGGACACTGAAGCTTTCTTT.

The V and J genes are TRBV6-1 and TRBJ2-7, with 10 bases lining up with TRBD2. V lost 7 bases, J lost 2 bases, and 8 bases stayed unmatched. The germline V gene encodes CDR1 MNHNS and CDR2 SASEGT. The CDR3 sequence is 15 residues long. CDR3 nucleotides: TGTGCCAGCATCGGAACTAGCGGGATCGCCTACGAGCAGTACTTC. Residues: CASIGTSGIAYEQYF.

The chain is built from TRBV6-6 and TRBJ2-7; the D gene is possibly TRBD2 (5 bases). There are 13 residues in the CDR3. Germline CDR1 MNHNY, CDR2 SVGAGI (reference sequence). V was clipped by 9 bases and J by 2 bases, with 14 bases between them. The CDR3 here is CASRTSLAYEQYF. The CDR3 region has the DNA TGTGCCAGTAGAACTAGTCTCGCCTACGAGCAGTACTTC.

The V and J genes are TRBV5-5 and TRBJ2-2; 7 bases line up with TRBD1. The germline gives CDR1 SGHKS, CDR2 YYEKEE (reference sequence). Unmatched junction bases numbered 9, after V lost 2 bases and J lost 5 bases. The CDR3 extends over 16 amino acids. The CDR3 region has the DNA TGTGCCAGCAGCTTATTGGTGACAGGGTGGACCGGGGAGCTGTTTTTT. Translating it yields CASSLLVTGWTGELFF.

The chain links TRBV9 to TRBJ1-5, with D maybe TRBD1 (6 bases). Germline CDR1 and CDR2: SGDLS and YYNGEE. Trimming removed 7 bases at V and 3 bases at J, with 14 bases between. CDR3 length equals 14 residues. The CDR3 sequence: CASGRQDDNQPQHF. CDR3 in DNA: TGTGCCAGCGGACGACAGGACGACAATCAGCCCCAGCATTTT. Together with reference TRBV9 and TRBJ1-5, the CDR3 gives the full variable domain: DSGVTQTPKHLITATGQRVTLRCSPRSGDLSVYWYQQSLDQGLQFLIQYYNGEERAKGNILERFSAQQFPDLHSELNLSSLELGDSALYFCASGRQDDNQPQHFGDGTRLSIL.